Below, 4 T cell receptor beta chains from the same sample are listed, as sequenced in a study of blood T cell repertoires in COVID-19. Assay used: immunoSEQ multiplex PCR; TCRdb lists only in-frame clones, some missing. The table has around 140,000 clones, around 90% seen once. Source material: peripheral blood. These receptors originate from a man between 65 and 79 years old with acute or convalescent COVID-19.

This clone is a singleton in its sample. This chain links TRBV27 with TRBJ2-1; TRBD1 might be the D (6 bases). Germline V gene lookup returns CDR1 MNHEY and CDR2 SMNVEV (reference sequence). The V end was cut by 4 bases, the J end by 0 bases, with 13 bases between. This CDR3 is 16 amino acids long. For the CDR3, the DNA is TGTGCCAGCAGTTCACAGGGACAAGCCTCCTACAATGAGCAGTTCTTC. It specifies CASSSQGQASYNEQFF.

This clone was counted once. The chain is built from TRBV30 and TRBJ1-6; 10 positions agree with TRBD1. V shed 4 bases and J 10 bases; nucleotides not matched to a gene: 7. The CDR3 covers 14 residues. Germline V gives CDR1 GTSNPN, CDR2 SVGIG (reference sequence). The CDR3 nucleotides are TGTGCCTGGACCCAGGGGACAGGGGTATCACCCCTCCACTTT. Translating it yields CAWTQGTGVSPLHF.

This sequence joins TRBV9 and TRBJ1-2; D is ambiguous. V dropped 1 base and J dropped 6 bases, with 10 bases sitting between them. There are 13 residues in the CDR3. The V gene's germline CDR1 is SGDLS and CDR2 YYNGEE. The CDR3 nucleotides read TGTGCCAGCAGCGTAAACGGTCTGGATGGCTACACCTTC. It translates to CASSVNGLDGYTF.

This chain joins TRBV5-6 and TRBJ2-2; D is unclear. In germline, CDR1 is SGHDT, CDR2 YYEEEE. V gave up 4 bases and J gave up 5 bases, with 9 bases separating them. CDR3 size: 13 residues. The CDR3: CASSLRSTGELFF. CDR3 DNA: TGTGCCAGCAGCCTCCGGTCGACCGGGGAGCTGTTTTTT.